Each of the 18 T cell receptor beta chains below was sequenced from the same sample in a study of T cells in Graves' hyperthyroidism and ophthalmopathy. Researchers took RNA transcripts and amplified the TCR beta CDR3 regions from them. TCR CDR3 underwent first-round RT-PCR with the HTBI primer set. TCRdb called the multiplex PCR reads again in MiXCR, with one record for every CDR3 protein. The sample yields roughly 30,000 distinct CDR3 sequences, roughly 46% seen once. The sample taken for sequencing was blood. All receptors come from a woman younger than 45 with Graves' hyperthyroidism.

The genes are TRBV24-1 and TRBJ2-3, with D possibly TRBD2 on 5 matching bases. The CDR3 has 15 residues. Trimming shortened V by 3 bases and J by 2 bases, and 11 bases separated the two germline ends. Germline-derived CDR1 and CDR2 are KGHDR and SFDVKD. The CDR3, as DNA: TGTGCCACCAGTGATACTAGTACCCACACAGATACGCAGTATTTT. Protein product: CATSDTSTHTDTQYF.

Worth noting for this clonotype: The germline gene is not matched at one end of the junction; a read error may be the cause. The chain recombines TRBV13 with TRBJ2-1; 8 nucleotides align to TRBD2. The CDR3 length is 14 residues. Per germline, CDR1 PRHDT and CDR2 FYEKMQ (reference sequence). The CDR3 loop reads CASSLLAGYNEQPF. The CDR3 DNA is TGTGCCAGCAGCTTACTAGCGGGCTACAATGAGCAGCCCTTC.

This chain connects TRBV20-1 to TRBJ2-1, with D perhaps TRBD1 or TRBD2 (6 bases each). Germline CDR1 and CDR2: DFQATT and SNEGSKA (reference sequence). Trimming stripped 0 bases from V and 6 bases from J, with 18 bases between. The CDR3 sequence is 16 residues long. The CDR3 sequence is CSARDNPRLGGNEQFF. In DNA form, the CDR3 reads TGCAGTGCTAGAGATAATCCCCGACTAGGGGGCAATGAGCAGTTCTTC.

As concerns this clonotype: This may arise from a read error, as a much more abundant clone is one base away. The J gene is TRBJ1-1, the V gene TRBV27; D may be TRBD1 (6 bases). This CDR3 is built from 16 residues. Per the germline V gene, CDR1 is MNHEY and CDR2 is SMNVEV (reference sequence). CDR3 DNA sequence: TGTGCCAGCAGTTTATCCGCAGGGGATCGATTTGATGAAGCTCTCTTT. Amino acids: CASSLSAGDRFDEALF.

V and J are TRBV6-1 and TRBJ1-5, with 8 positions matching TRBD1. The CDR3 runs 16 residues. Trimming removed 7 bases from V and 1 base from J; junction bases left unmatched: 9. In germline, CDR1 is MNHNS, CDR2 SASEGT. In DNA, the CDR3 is TGTGCCAGCACGGGGGACAGGTCCATGAGCAATCAGCCCCAGCATTTT. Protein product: CASTGDRSMSNQPQHF.

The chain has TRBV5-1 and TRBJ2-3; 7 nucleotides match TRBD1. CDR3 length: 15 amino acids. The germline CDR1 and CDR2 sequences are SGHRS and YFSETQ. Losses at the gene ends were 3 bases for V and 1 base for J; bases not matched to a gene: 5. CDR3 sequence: CASSSLGQGTDTQYF. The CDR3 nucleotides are TGCGCCAGCAGCTCTCTTGGACAGGGCACAGATACGCAGTATTTT.

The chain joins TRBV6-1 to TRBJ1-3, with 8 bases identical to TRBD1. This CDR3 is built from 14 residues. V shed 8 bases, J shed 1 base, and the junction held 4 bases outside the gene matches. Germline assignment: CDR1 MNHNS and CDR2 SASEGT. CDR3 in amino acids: CASGTGESGNTIYF. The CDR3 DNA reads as TGTGCCAGCGGGACAGGAGAATCTGGAAACACCATATATTTT.

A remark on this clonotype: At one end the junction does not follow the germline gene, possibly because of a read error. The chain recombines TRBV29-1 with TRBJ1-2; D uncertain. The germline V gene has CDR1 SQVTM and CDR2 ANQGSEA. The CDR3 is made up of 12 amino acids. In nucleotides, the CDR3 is TGCAGCGTTGAAGGCCATACGATGGATCCTTGCTTC. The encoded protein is CSVEGHTMDPCF.

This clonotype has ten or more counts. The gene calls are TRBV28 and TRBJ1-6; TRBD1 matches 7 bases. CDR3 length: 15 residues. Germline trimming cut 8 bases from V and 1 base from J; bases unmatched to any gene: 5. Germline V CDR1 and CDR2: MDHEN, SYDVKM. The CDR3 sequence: CASGPGGSYNSPLHF. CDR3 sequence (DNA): TGTGCCAGCGGTCCAGGGGGGTCCTATAATTCACCCCTCCACTTT. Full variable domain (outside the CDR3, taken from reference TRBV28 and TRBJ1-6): DVKVTQSSRYLVKRTGEKVFLECVQDMDHENMFWYRQDPGLGLRLIYFSYDVKMKEKGDIPEGYSVSREKKERFSLILESASTNQTSMYLCASGPGGSYNSPLHFGNGTRLTVT.

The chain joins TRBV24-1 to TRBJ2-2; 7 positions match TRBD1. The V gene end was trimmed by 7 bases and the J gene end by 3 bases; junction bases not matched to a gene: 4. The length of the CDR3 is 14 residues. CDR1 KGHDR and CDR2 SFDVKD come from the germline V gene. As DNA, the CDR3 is TGTGCCACCAGGAGGGGGCAGGACACCGGGGAGCTGTTTTTT. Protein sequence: CATRRGQDTGELFF.

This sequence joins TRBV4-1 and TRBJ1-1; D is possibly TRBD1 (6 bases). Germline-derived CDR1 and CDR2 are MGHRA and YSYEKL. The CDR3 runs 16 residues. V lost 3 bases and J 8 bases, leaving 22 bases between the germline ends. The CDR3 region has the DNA TGCGCCAGCAGCCATGATCGGACGGGGGCGATGGAAGAAGCTTTCTTT. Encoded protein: CASSHDRTGAMEEAFF.

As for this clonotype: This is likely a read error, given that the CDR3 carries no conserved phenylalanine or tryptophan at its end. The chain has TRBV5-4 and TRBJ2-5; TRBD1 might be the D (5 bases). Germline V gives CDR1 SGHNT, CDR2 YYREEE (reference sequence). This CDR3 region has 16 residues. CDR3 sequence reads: CASSLAPGPPPGTQYL. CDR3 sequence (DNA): TGCGCCAGCAGCTTGGCCCCAGGGCCACCCCCAGGGACCCAGTACCTC.

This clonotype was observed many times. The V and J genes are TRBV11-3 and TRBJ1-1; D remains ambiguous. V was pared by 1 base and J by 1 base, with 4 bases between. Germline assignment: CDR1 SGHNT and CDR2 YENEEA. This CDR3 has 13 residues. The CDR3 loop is CASSLGPNTEAFF. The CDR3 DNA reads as TGTGCCAGCAGCTTAGGCCCGAACACTGAAGCTTTCTTT.

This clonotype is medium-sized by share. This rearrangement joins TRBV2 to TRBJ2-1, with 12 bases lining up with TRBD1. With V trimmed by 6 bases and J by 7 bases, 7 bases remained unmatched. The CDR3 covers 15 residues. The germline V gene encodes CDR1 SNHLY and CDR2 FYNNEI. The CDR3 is CASRGTGGSLNEQFF. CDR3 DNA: TGTGCCAGCAGGGGGACAGGGGGCAGTTTAAATGAGCAGTTCTTC.

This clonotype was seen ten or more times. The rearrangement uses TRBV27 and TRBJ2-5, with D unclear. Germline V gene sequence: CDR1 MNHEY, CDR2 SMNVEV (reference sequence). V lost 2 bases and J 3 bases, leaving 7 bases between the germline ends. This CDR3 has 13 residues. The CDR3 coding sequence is TGTGCCAGCAGTTTAGTGTCTGAAGAGACCCAGTACTTC. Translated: CASSLVSEETQYF.

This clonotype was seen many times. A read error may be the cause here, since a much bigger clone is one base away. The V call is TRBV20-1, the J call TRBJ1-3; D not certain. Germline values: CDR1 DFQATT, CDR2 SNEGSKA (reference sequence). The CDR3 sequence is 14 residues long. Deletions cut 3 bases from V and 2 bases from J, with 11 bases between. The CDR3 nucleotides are TGCAGTGCTAGGCTGAGGGCGACTGGAAACACCATATATTTT. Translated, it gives CSARLRATGNTIYF.

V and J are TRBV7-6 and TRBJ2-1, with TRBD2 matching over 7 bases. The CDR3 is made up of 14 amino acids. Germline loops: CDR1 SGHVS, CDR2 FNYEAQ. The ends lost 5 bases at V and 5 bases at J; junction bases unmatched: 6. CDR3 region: CASSVLAEDNEQFF. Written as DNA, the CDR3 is TGTGCCAGCAGCGTCCTAGCGGAAGACAATGAGCAGTTCTTC.

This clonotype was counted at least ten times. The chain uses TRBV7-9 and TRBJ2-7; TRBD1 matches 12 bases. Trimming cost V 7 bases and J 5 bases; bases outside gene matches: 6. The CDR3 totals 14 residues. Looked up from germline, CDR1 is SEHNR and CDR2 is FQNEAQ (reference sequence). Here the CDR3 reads CASTGDRGHDEQYF. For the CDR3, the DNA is TGTGCCAGCACCGGGGACAGGGGGCACGACGAGCAGTACTTC.